These 7 T cell receptor beta chains originate from one sample sequenced in a study of T-cell reconstitution after alpha-beta-depleted transplantation in children (dated by TCRdb to 2016 to 2017). The receptor library was made with PCR. For sequencing, an Illumina HiSeq 2500 was employed. To normalize quantification of the TCRbeta repertoire, the TCR libraries were built with molecular barcoding that relied on unique molecular identifiers. Using fastp at Q25 and MiXCR, TCRdb reprocessed the public reads and kept productive beta chains. Each CDR3 protein gets just one entry, which takes the most common genes and DNA from the rows behind it. Here the sample has 200,000 to 250,000 distinct CDR3 sequences; 8% to 10% occur a single time. Of the sample, approximately 5.9% falls within the top ten clones. Sequenced here: PBMCs from the stem cell graft donor, sampled from the stem cell graft. The source is a human donor who donated a stem cell graft to a child with acute lymphoblastic leukemia.

The rearrangement joins TRBV5-1 to TRBJ1-2, with 8 bases matching TRBD1. The CDR3 is 15 residues long. Germline V gives CDR1 SGHRS, CDR2 YFSETQ. With 2 bases clipped from V and 2 bases from J, the junction kept 5 bases outside the gene matches. The CDR3 loop reads CASSFQTGANYGYTF. The CDR3 DNA follows: TGCGCCAGCAGCTTCCAGACAGGGGCCAACTATGGCTACACCTTC. Full variable domain (remainder filled in from reference TRBV5-1 and TRBJ1-2): KAGVTQTPRYLIKTRGQQVTLSCSPISGHRSVSWYQQTPGQGLQFLFEYFSETQRNKGNFPGRFSGRQFSNSRSEMNVSTLELGDSALYLCASSFQTGANYGYTFGSGTRLTVV.

The V call is TRBV5-6, the J call TRBJ2-1; tentatively, D is TRBD1 (5 bases). CDR1 SGHDT and CDR2 YYEEEE come from the germline V gene. The germline V and J ends were trimmed by 4 bases and 2 bases, with 13 bases remaining between them. The CDR3 consists of 15 residues. The CDR3 DNA sequence: TGTGCCAGCAGCCAAACAAGGGGTACCTACAATGAGCAGTTCTTC. Amino acids: CASSQTRGTYNEQFF.

The V and J genes are TRBV7-2 and TRBJ2-1; D not certain. Germline CDR1 is SGHTA and CDR2 is FQGNSA. The CDR3 consists of 16 residues. Trimming stripped 8 bases from V and 6 bases from J, with 23 bases between. CDR3 nucleotide sequence: TGTGCCAGCGTACACCCAGAGTTTGAGGCTAGCAATGAGCAGTTCTTC. Encoded protein: CASVHPEFEASNEQFF.

V usage is TRBV18 and J usage is TRBJ1-5; D gene uncertain. In germline, CDR1 is KGHSH, CDR2 LQKENI. The V end lost 5 bases, the J end lost 4 bases, and 9 bases lay between the germline ends. CDR3 size: 13 residues. CDR3 sequence (DNA): TGTGCCAGCTCAGAGGGCAAGAATCAGCCCCAGCATTTT. Protein: CASSEGKNQPQHF.

This chain connects TRBV5-1 to TRBJ2-1; 9 nucleotides match TRBD1. CDR3 length: 16 residues. Germline V gives CDR1 SGHRS, CDR2 YFSETQ. Trimming took 0 bases from V and 8 from J; bases not matched to a gene: 9. The CDR3 DNA reads as TGCGCCAGCAGCTTGGGGTTACAGGGGGCTTTGGATGAGCAGTTCTTC. It encodes CASSLGLQGALDEQFF.

In its sample, this clonotype was seen many times. The chain uses TRBV10-3 and TRBJ1-5; D is unresolved. Germline assignment: CDR1 ENHRY and CDR2 SYGVKD. The ends were cut back, 6 bases at V and 0 bases at J, with 6 bases in the middle. The CDR3 has 13 amino acids. The CDR3 is CAIRDASNQPQHF. In DNA form, the CDR3 reads TGTGCCATCAGGGATGCTAGCAATCAGCCCCAGCATTTT.

This clonotype was counted ten times or more. The chain joins TRBV7-2 to TRBJ2-5, with D hard to call. The CDR3 consists of 15 residues. Germline-derived CDR1 and CDR2 are SGHTA and FQGNSA. Trimming pared 7 bases from V and 5 bases from J, leaving 20 bases between. The CDR3 DNA follows: TGTGCCAGCACGTCCCAGGCTAGTGTACTGGAGACCCAGTACTTC. This encodes CASTSQASVLETQYF.